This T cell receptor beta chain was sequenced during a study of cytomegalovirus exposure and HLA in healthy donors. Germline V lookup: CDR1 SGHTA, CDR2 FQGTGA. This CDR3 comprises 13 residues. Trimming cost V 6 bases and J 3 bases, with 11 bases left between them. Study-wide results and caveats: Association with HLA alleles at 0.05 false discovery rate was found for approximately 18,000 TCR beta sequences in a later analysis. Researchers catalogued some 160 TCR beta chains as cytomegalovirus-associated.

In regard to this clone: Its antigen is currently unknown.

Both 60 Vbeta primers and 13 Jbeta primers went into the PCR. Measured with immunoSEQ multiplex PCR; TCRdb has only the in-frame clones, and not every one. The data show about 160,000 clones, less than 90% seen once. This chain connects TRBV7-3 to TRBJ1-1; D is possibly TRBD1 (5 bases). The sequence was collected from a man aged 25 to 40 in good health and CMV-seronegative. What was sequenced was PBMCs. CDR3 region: CASSQGLYTEAFF. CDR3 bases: TGTGCCAGCAGTCAGGGCCTATACACTGAAGCTTTCTTT.